This TCR beta chain was recovered during a study of PD-1 blockade in classical Hodgkin lymphoma. Germline V gene data show CDR1 as MNHEY and CDR2 as SVGAGI. The germline V and J ends were trimmed by 7 bases and 8 bases, with 17 bases remaining between them. The CDR3 has 13 amino acids. The data were produced by immunoSEQ multiplex PCR, yet TCRdb's version contains in-frame clones alone and is incomplete. The sample carries approximately 20,000 clones, 75% to 90% recorded once. Sample time point: newly diagnosed, previously untreated cHL patient sample. CD4+ T cells were purified from thawed PBMCs by negative selection.

The rearrangement joins TRBV6-5 to TRBJ1-2; TRBD1 might be the D (6 bases). This TCR was recovered from a human donor with classical Hodgkin lymphoma. The sample comprised CD4+ T cells from blood. CDR3 bases: TGTGCCAGCACCCCCTTCAGGGGAGAAGGCTACACCTTC. It specifies CASTPFRGEGYTF.